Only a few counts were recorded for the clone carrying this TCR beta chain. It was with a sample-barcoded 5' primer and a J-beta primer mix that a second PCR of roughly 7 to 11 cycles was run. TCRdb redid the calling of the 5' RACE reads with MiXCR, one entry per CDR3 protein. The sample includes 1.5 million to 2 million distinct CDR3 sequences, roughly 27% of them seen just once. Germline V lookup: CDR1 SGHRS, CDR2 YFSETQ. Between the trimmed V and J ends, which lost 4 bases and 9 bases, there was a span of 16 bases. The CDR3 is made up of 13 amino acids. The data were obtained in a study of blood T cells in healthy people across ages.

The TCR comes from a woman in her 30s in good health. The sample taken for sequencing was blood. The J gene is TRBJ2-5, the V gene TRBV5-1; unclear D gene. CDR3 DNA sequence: TGCGCCAGCAGCCCCGATTCGCGGTCGGCCCAGTACTTC. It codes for CASSPDSRSAQYF.